There are a few counts of the clone carrying this T cell receptor beta chain. In germline, CDR1 is DFQATT, CDR2 SNEGSKA (reference sequence). The V end was cut by 6 bases, the J end by 2 bases, with 17 bases between. The CDR3 is 14 residues long. This record comes from a study of early T cells in non-severe SARS-CoV-2 infection. Using its own MiXCR run on the 5' RACE reads, TCRdb lists one record per CDR3 protein. The sample lists 85,000 to 100,000 distinct CDR3 sequences, 16% seen once, with about 4.7% in the top ten. The sequence was obtained from an adult who was a healthcare worker with PCR-confirmed SARS-CoV-2 infection or an uninfected control (not recorded which). Sequenced material: whole blood, taken at baseline. The rearrangement links TRBV20-1 to TRBJ2-7; perhaps TRBD1 as D (5 bases). The CDR3 reads CSAKIDRFTYEQYF. For the CDR3, the DNA is TGCAGTGCCAAGATTGACAGATTCACCTACGAGCAGTACTTC.